This T cell receptor beta chain was retrieved from a study of T cell responses to AZD1222 COVID-19 vaccine. Overall study results and limits: Seropositive at baseline were only six or seven AZD1222 recipients. The study found vaccine-associated CD4 TCRs spanning spike, dominant at 160-218 and 743-854.

Between the trimmed V and J ends, which lost 1 base and 6 bases, there was a span of 7 bases. Germline V gene lookup returns CDR1 SGHNT and CDR2 YYREEE (reference sequence). The CDR3 length is 13 residues. Assay used: immunoSEQ multiplex PCR; TCRdb lists only in-frame clones, some missing. The data contain approximately 100,000 clones, approximately 90% of them singletons. Only a few counts were recorded for this clone. Antigen unknown. This TCR came from an adult in good health. The input for sequencing was peripheral blood, taken on day 0 of AZD1222 vaccination. The chain employs TRBV5-4 and TRBJ2-2; D is perhaps TRBD1 (6 bases). This chain's CDR3 is CASSLSGAGELFF. The DNA for the CDR3 is TGTGCCAGCAGCTTGTCAGGGGCCGGGGAGCTGTTTTTT.